The clone carrying this T cell receptor (beta chain) was counted only a few times. This entry comes from a study of blood T cell repertoires in COVID-19. About the study: Material from acute and convalescent COVID-19 was sourced from the United States, Italy and Spain. PBMCs, B-cell-depleted T cells, or T cells were the source of the cDNA or gDNA that made up the material.

Clones were read by immunoSEQ multiplex PCR, and TCRdb kept only the in-frame ones, dropping some. This table has a few hundred thousand clones, roughly 90% appearing once. Assignments of participants to cohorts depended upon their own reported clinical history. Two consecutive negative NP/OP PCR tests, clearance, or resolved symptoms defined Cohort 3 recovery. CDR3 length equals 15 residues. Deletions cut 2 bases from V and 2 bases from J, with 9 bases between. CDR1 KGHDR and CDR2 SFDVKD come from the germline V gene. Specimen: PBMCs or T cells enriched from blood (not recorded which). This receptor was identified in a woman in her thirties who had recovered from COVID-19. The chain has TRBV24-1 and TRBJ1-3, with D unresolved. CDR3 in amino acids: CATSDSGDAGNTIYF. In nucleotides, the CDR3 is TGTGCCACCAGTGATTCGGGAGATGCTGGAAACACCATATATTTT.